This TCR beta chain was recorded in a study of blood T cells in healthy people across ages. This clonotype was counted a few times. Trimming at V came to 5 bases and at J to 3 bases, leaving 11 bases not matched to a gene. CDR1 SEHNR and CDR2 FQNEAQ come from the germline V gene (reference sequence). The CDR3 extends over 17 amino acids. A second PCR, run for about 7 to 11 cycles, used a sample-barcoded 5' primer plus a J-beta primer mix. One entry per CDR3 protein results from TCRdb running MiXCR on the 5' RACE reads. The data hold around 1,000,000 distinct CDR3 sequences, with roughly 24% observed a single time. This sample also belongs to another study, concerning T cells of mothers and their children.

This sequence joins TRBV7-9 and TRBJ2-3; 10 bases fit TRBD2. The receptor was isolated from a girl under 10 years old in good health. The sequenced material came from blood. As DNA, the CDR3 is TGTGCCAGCAGCCCACTGATAACTAGCGGGGCTACAGATACGCAGTATTTT. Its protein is CASSPLITSGATDTQYF.